The clone carrying this TCR beta chain was picked up a small number of times. Its antigen is currently unknown. This entry is derived from a study of identical twins. Trimming stripped 1 base from V and 5 bases from J, with 11 bases between. Germline CDR1 reads LNHNV; CDR2 reads YYDKDF (reference sequence). The CDR3 loop spans 14 amino acids. Overall study findings and caveats: With beta out-of-frame sequences, excess sharing by twins was weaker. Invariant MAIT and iNKT cells could partly confound zero-insertion analyses.

MiXCR was run by TCRdb on the 5' RACE reads, yielding one entry per CDR3 protein. The table records some 790,000 distinct CDR3 sequences, roughly 18% of them present only once. These data are also associated with another study on T cells expressing NK-cell markers.

Sequencing was performed on PBMCs. The chain couples TRBV15 to TRBJ1-1, with unresolved D. The receptor's source is a woman aged 18-29 years in good health. The CDR3 nucleotides read TGTGCCACCAGCAGAGTAAATTCGGGGACTGAAGCTTTCTTT. Encoded protein: CATSRVNSGTEAFF.